Listed below are T cell receptor beta chains from one sample, sequenced in a study of T-cell memory formation after mild COVID-19. TCRdb independently ran MiXCR on the 5' RACE reads; one entry per CDR3 protein. Of fewer than 95,000 distinct CDR3 sequences detected, more than 13% appear once; the ten largest clones hold approximately 39%. Sequenced material: PBMCs or a T cell subset sorted from them (not recorded which). The source of these receptors is a man aged 18 to 29 who had mild COVID-19 (a few samples of this study predate the infection). Cell type and time point are not known. Both conserved end residues are part of each CDR3. A D gene is named only where the DNA matches it firmly. Some rows have no size entry. The others give once, few or many, or a class for an expanded clone.

size	J	V	D	CDR3	DNA
few	TRBJ2-7	TRBV7-2	TRBD1	CASSAGTGVSYEQYF	TGTGCCAGCAGCGCCGGGACAGGTGTCTCCTACGAGCAGTACTTC
NA	TRBJ2-1	TRBV6-2/TRBV6-3	NA	CASSPGDHEQFF	TGTGCCAGCAGCCCAGGCGACCATGAGCAGTTCTTC
many	TRBJ2-3	TRBV11-1	TRBD1	CASSLPRGLGDTQYF	TGTGCCAGCAGCTTACCCAGGGGGCTTGGGGATACGCAGTATTTT
NA	TRBJ2-2	TRBV4-1	NA	CASSQDVQPPNTGELFF	TGCGCCAGCAGCCAAGATGTTCAGCCACCGAACACCGGGGAGCTGTTTTTT
few	TRBJ2-7	TRBV11-2	NA	CASSSSAPPYEQYF	TGTGCCAGCAGCTCCTCTGCGCCGCCCTACGAGCAGTACTTC
NA	TRBJ2-2	TRBV6-5	TRBD1	CASSSSQGASGELFF	TGTGCCAGCAGTTCTTCACAGGGGGCCTCCGGGGAGCTGTTTTTT
NA	TRBJ1-2	TRBV20-1	TRBD1	CSAFDRDYGYTF	TGCAGTGCGTTCGACAGGGACTATGGCTACACCTTC
NA	TRBJ2-1	TRBV4-3	TRBD1	CASSQDYRDSYNEQFF	TGCGCCAGCAGCCAAGATTATCGGGACAGTTACAATGAGCAGTTCTTC
few	TRBJ1-5	TRBV5-1	NA	CASSLGGWATDSNQPQHF	TGCGCCAGCAGCTTGGGAGGGTGGGCTACAGATAGCAATCAGCCCCAGCATTTT
few	TRBJ2-5	TRBV7-2	NA	CASSWDLKETQYF	TGTGCCAGCAGCTGGGACTTAAAAGAGACCCAGTACTTC
NA	TRBJ2-3	TRBV7-3	NA	CASSLKGGDTQYF	TGTGCCAGCAGCTTAAAGGGTGGAGATACGCAGTATTTT
few	TRBJ2-3	TRBV12-3/TRBV12-4	TRBD2	CATGLAGGTDTQYF	TGTGCCACGGGACTAGCGGGGGGAACAGATACGCAGTATTTT
few	TRBJ2-7	TRBV15	NA	CATSRDKEGGEQYF	TGTGCCACCAGCAGAGATAAGGAGGGAGGCGAGCAGTACTTC
few	TRBJ2-2	TRBV7-8	TRBD1	CASSLWDREVTGELFF	TGTGCCAGCAGCTTATGGGACAGGGAGGTTACCGGGGAGCTGTTTTTT
few	TRBJ1-2	TRBV12-3/TRBV12-4	NA	CASSLGNRVGYTF	TGTGCCAGCAGTTTAGGGAACAGGGTTGGCTACACCTTC
NA	TRBJ1-5	TRBV7-9	NA	CASSTAGPGMQPQHF	TGTGCCAGCAGCACTGCGGGACCGGGGATGCAGCCCCAGCATTTT
few	TRBJ1-1	TRBV5-8	NA	CASSLGSFGSFTEAFF	TGTGCCAGCAGCTTGGGGTCGTTCGGGAGCTTCACTGAAGCTTTCTTT
NA	TRBJ2-7	TRBV27	TRBD1	CASTLGTGAYEQYF	TGTGCCAGCACTTTAGGGACAGGGGCCTACGAGCAGTACTTC
NA	TRBJ1-2	TRBV25-1	TRBD1	CASTPPTGDGYTF	TGTGCCAGCACCCCACCGACAGGGGACGGCTACACCTTC
NA	TRBJ1-4	TRBV6-1	TRBD1	CASSAQGAANEKLFF	TGTGCCAGCAGTGCTCAGGGGGCAGCTAATGAAAAACTGTTTTTT
few	TRBJ2-7	TRBV6-6	TRBD1	CASSYSGSIPGGEQYF	TGTGCCAGCAGTTACTCAGGGTCCATCCCAGGGGGCGAGCAGTACTTC
few	TRBJ1-2	TRBV7-9	TRBD1	CASSRAGGDGYTF	TGTGCCAGCAGCCGTGCAGGGGGCGATGGCTACACCTTC
NA	TRBJ2-2	TRBV4-2	NA	CASSQADPNTGELFF	TGTGCCAGCAGCCAAGCGGATCCGAACACCGGGGAGCTGTTTTTT
NA	TRBJ2-1	TRBV12-3/TRBV12-4	NA	CASSLQYLPNEQFF	TGTGCCAGCAGTTTACAGTACCTCCCCAATGAGCAGTTCTTC
few	TRBJ2-1	TRBV7-8	NA	CASSLVWQKSSYNEQFF	TGTGCCAGCAGCTTAGTTTGGCAGAAGTCCTCCTACAATGAGCAGTTCTTC
few	TRBJ1-1	TRBV29-1	TRBD1	CSVDPGTGGLGTEAFF	TGCAGCGTTGACCCCGGGACAGGGGGCTTGGGGACTGAAGCTTTCTTT
few	TRBJ2-7	TRBV6-5	NA	CASSYGAIRYEQYF	TGTGCCAGCAGTTACGGGGCGATCCGGTACGAGCAGTACTTC
few	TRBJ2-3	TRBV28	NA	CASSLGAGETDTQYF	TGTGCCAGCAGTTTAGGGGCAGGGGAGACAGATACGCAGTATTTT
NA	TRBJ2-5	TRBV27	NA	CASSGQNLYQETQYF	TGTGCCAGCAGTGGACAGAATTTGTACCAAGAGACCCAGTACTTC
many	TRBJ1-1	TRBV6-2/TRBV6-3	NA	CASSYIAADPFF	TGTGCCAGCAGTTACATTGCTGCCGACCCTTTCTTT
NA	TRBJ2-2	TRBV7-2	NA	CASSSSTGLTGELFF	TGTGCCAGCAGCTCTTCGACAGGCCTCACCGGGGAGCTGTTTTTT
NA	TRBJ2-1	TRBV4-3	TRBD2	CASSQGTSGWSSYNEQFF	TGCGCCAGCAGCCAGGGGACTAGCGGGTGGAGCTCCTACAATGAGCAGTTCTTC
many	TRBJ1-2	TRBV5-1	TRBD1	CASRTDRVRYGYTF	TGCGCCAGCAGAACGGACAGGGTGAGGTATGGCTACACCTTC
NA	TRBJ1-2	TRBV4-3	TRBD1	CASSPTGGASGYTF	TGCGCCAGCAGCCCAACAGGGGGCGCCTCTGGCTACACCTTC
NA	TRBJ1-1	TRBV7-9	TRBD1	CASSGRDRGPNTEAFF	TGTGCCAGCAGCGGCCGGGACAGGGGGCCAAACACTGAAGCTTTCTTT
few	TRBJ1-5	TRBV2	TRBD1	CASSDPRTGGNQPQHF	TGTGCCAGCAGTGATCCCCGTACAGGGGGGAATCAGCCCCAGCATTTT
NA	TRBJ2-2	TRBV20-1	NA	CSASDPYANTGELFF	TGCAGTGCTAGTGATCCGTACGCGAACACCGGGGAGCTGTTTTTT
few	TRBJ1-5	TRBV7-6	TRBD1	CASSVSPGQGDQPQHF	TGTGCCAGCAGCGTCTCCCCGGGACAGGGCGATCAGCCCCAGCATTTT
NA	TRBJ2-7	TRBV7-9	NA	CASSSEISYEQYF	TGTGCCAGCAGTTCGGAGATTTCCTACGAGCAGTACTTC
many	TRBJ2-2	TRBV4-1	NA	CASSQGQNTGELFF	TGCGCCAGCAGCCAAGGCCAGAACACCGGGGAGCTGTTTTTT
few	TRBJ1-2	TRBV12-3/TRBV12-4	NA	CASSLGYYGYTF	TGTGCCAGCAGTTTAGGGTACTATGGCTACACCTTC
NA	TRBJ2-3	TRBV10-3	TRBD2	CAISEARLAGGRDTQYF	TGTGCCATCAGTGAGGCCCGATTAGCGGGGGGGAGAGATACGCAGTATTTT
few	TRBJ1-1	TRBV5-1	TRBD1	CASSIPGGSLAFF	TGCGCCAGCAGCATCCCAGGGGGGTCTTTGGCTTTCTTT
NA	TRBJ1-1	TRBV19	NA	CASSMLRVGNTEAFF	TGTGCCAGTAGTATGTTGCGGGTGGGTAACACTGAAGCTTTCTTT
few	TRBJ2-2	TRBV4-1	NA	CASSRTGPGELFF	TGCGCCAGCAGCCGCACGGGGCCCGGGGAGCTGTTTTTT
many	TRBJ1-5	TRBV12-3/TRBV12-4	NA	CASSFWGGDQPQHF	TGTGCCAGCAGTTTTTGGGGAGGCGATCAGCCCCAGCATTTT
few	TRBJ2-6	TRBV10-3	NA	CAISATDGSGANVLTF	TGTGCCATCAGTGCGACCGACGGCTCTGGGGCCAACGTCCTGACTTTC
few	TRBJ2-2	TRBV7-8	NA	CASGATGELFF	TGTGCCAGCGGGGCCACCGGGGAGCTGTTTTTT
NA	TRBJ2-7	TRBV5-5	NA	CASSLAARSRSYEQYF	TGTGCCAGCAGCTTGGCCGCGAGGTCCCGGAGCTACGAGCAGTACTTC
NA	TRBJ1-2	TRBV4-1	NA	CASSQDPGGNYGYTF	TGCGCCAGCAGCCAAGATCCAGGTGGCAACTATGGCTACACCTTC
NA	TRBJ1-2	TRBV29-1	NA	CSVEDQQGGYGYTF	TGCAGCGTTGAAGACCAACAGGGAGGCTATGGCTACACCTTC
NA	TRBJ2-5	TRBV12-3/TRBV12-4	NA	CASSFTETQYF	TGTGCCAGCAGTTTCACCGAGACCCAGTACTTC
few	TRBJ2-1	TRBV12-3/TRBV12-4	NA	CASSFGSGFSYNEQFF	TGTGCCAGCAGTTTTGGGTCGGGTTTTTCCTACAATGAGCAGTTCTTC
NA	TRBJ2-5	TRBV5-4	TRBD1	CASSFLTGPRETQYF	TGTGCCAGCAGCTTTCTGACAGGGCCTAGGGAGACCCAGTACTTC
once	TRBJ1-6	TRBV19	NA	CASSRGNSPLHF	TGTGCCAGTAGTAGGGGTAATTCACCCCTCCACTTT
NA	TRBJ1-2	TRBV7-9	NA	CASSLARTKANYGYTF	TGTGCCAGCAGCTTGGCTCGGACTAAAGCTAACTATGGCTACACCTTC
few	TRBJ1-1	TRBV4-3	NA	CASSQDGLGTEAFF	TGCGCCAGCAGCCAAGATGGTTTGGGAACTGAAGCTTTCTTT
few	TRBJ2-5	TRBV21-1	NA	CARPSSTGPTTTLQETQYF	TGTGCCAGACCCTCCTCGACGGGGCCAACTACCACTCTTCAAGAGACCCAGTACTTC
few	TRBJ2-1	TRBV27	NA	CASSYGGSLYNEQFF	TGTGCCAGCAGTTACGGGGGTTCCTTGTACAATGAGCAGTTCTTC
many	TRBJ2-7	TRBV4-2	NA	CASSQEPRSSYEQYF	TGTGCCAGCAGCCAAGAACCACGGAGCTCCTACGAGCAGTACTTC